A single T cell receptor (beta chain) is shown here with its context. What it binds is unknown. These data come from a study of T cell repertoires in cytomegalovirus infection. The wider study: Signatures in public TCR beta sequences pointed to both CMV infection and matching HLA type. Broader study findings: Cumulative frequency (of public TCR beta family members) identified carriers of CMV plus the relevant HLA. Dominating the ex vivo response were HLA-C-restricted CMV-specific TCR beta clonotypes.

TCRdb re-called the reads through MiXCR, storing one row per CDR3 protein. The data show 60,000 to 85,000 distinct CDR3 sequences, approximately 24% seen once. The sequence was obtained from a human donor in good health (CMV status not recorded). Some clones in this sample may be carry-over from other donors' samples. The sequencing sample was made of PBMCs, sequenced either directly or after in vitro stimulation (not recorded which).

This CDR3 is CASSPGLAGPYNEQFF. DNA of the CDR3: TGTGCCAGCAGCCCGGGACTAGCGGGCCCCTACAATGAGCAGTTCTTC. The V gene is TRBV6-2 or TRBV6-3, the J gene TRBJ2-1; 12 bases match TRBD2. The CDR3 totals 16 residues. Germline V gives CDR1 MNHEY, CDR2 SVGEGT. The trim removed 6 bases at V and 2 bases at J, leaving 5 bases unmatched.